Below are 9 T cell receptor beta chains sequenced from a single sample in a study of blood T cells in healthy people across ages. A second roughly 7 to 11 cycle PCR used barcoded and J-beta primers. MiXCR, applied by TCRdb to the 5' RACE reads, yields one record per CDR3 protein. The profile covers hundreds of thousands of distinct CDR3 sequences, with about 42% appearing a single time and around a sixth taken by the ten largest. The sequenced material came from blood. The receptors were gathered from a man of 80 years or more in good health.

On this clonotype: It may be a read error: a sequence one base away is much more abundant. This sequence joins TRBV20-1 and TRBJ2-1; TRBD2 agrees at 7 bases. Trimming cost V 6 bases and J 3 bases; bases outside gene matches: 14. Per the germline V gene, CDR1 is DFQATT and CDR2 is SNEGSKA (reference sequence). The CDR3 runs 16 residues. The CDR3 loop is CSANSGTGPHYNEQFF. CDR3 nucleotide sequence: TGCAGTGCAAACAGCGGGACGGGACCGCACTACAATGAGCAGTTCTTC.

Comment on this clonotype: At one of its ends the junction is not consistent with the germline gene, which may arise from a read error. The chain is built from TRBV4-1 and TRBJ2-3, with 8 bases that match TRBD1. The CDR3 is 14 amino acids. Germline assignment: CDR1 MGHRA and CDR2 YSYEKL. The CDR3 coding sequence is TGCGCCAGCAGCCTAGGGACAGGCTTCGATACGCGGTATTTT. As protein: CASSLGTGFDTRYF.

This clonotype was counted a few times. The genes are TRBV6-2 or TRBV6-3 and TRBJ2-1; TRBD2 is a possible D gene (6 bases). This CDR3 has 16 amino acids. Trimming removed 6 bases from V and 3 bases from J, with 18 bases in between. Germline V gene lookup returns CDR1 MNHEY and CDR2 SVGEGT. For the CDR3, the DNA is TGTGCCAGCAGCTCCCGTGGAGCGGGCAGCTACAATGAGCAGTTCTTC. Its translation is CASSSRGAGSYNEQFF.

This clonotype has only a few counts. The V gene is TRBV12-3 or TRBV12-4, the J gene TRBJ2-5; 7 bases map to TRBD1. The DNA end is a closer match to TRBJ2-7, so the J assignment may be wrong. This CDR3 spans 14 amino acids. The CDR3 spells CASSVQQGSSEQYF. The DNA of the CDR3 is TGTGCCAGCAGTGTACAACAGGGGTCTTCCGAGCAGTACTTC.

The chain uses TRBV10-3 and TRBJ2-5, with TRBD2 matching over 7 bases. The germline V gene encodes CDR1 ENHRY and CDR2 SYGVKD. After removal of 8 bases from V and 11 bases from J, the junction contained 14 bases not matched to a gene. The CDR3 has 13 amino acids. CDR3 protein: CAIGGGVGDEQYF. The CDR3 DNA follows: TGTGCCATCGGGGGAGGGGTAGGCGATGAGCAGTACTTC.

Regarding this clonotype: An end of the junction differs from the germline gene, which may be a read error. V is TRBV5-6 and J is TRBJ2-7, with D maybe TRBD2 (6 bases). The germline V gene encodes CDR1 SGHDT and CDR2 YYEEEE. This CDR3 has 15 amino acids. The CDR3 coding sequence is TGTGCCTGCAGTTTGAATGGGGGGAGCGGGCACGAGCAGTACTTC. Its protein is CACSLNGGSGHEQYF.

This clonotype was seen just once. A much bigger clone sits one base away, suggesting this may be a read error. The CDR3 ends on some other residue instead of the conserved phenylalanine or tryptophan, so this is likely a read error. The J gene is TRBJ2-5, the V gene TRBV20-1; possibly TRBD2 for D (5 bases). The ends were cut back, 6 bases at V and 0 bases at J, with 14 bases in the middle. The germline V gene encodes CDR1 DFQATT and CDR2 SNEGSKA (reference sequence). This CDR3 is 14 amino acids long. CDR3 region: CSAPEEADQETQYV. The DNA of the CDR3 is TGCAGTGCCCCAGAGGAGGCAGACCAAGAGACCCAGTACGTC.

This rearrangement joins TRBV7-3 to TRBJ2-3; D gene unclear. This CDR3 has 16 residues. V lost 0 bases, J lost 5 bases, and 15 bases lay in between. Germline-derived CDR1 and CDR2 are SGHTA and FQGTGA. CDR3 sequence reads: CASSLTTIATQDTQYF. As DNA, the CDR3 is TGTGCCAGCAGCTTAACCACCATTGCGACACAAGATACGCAGTATTTT.

This rearrangement joins TRBV5-1 to TRBJ1-6; D remains ambiguous. The CDR3 consists of 15 residues. From germline, CDR1 is SGHRS and CDR2 YFSETQ. Trimming stripped 0 bases from V and 7 bases from J, with 11 bases between. CDR3: CASSLAGEGNSPLHF. CDR3 bases: TGCGCCAGCAGCTTGGCCGGGGAAGGGAATTCACCCCTCCACTTT.